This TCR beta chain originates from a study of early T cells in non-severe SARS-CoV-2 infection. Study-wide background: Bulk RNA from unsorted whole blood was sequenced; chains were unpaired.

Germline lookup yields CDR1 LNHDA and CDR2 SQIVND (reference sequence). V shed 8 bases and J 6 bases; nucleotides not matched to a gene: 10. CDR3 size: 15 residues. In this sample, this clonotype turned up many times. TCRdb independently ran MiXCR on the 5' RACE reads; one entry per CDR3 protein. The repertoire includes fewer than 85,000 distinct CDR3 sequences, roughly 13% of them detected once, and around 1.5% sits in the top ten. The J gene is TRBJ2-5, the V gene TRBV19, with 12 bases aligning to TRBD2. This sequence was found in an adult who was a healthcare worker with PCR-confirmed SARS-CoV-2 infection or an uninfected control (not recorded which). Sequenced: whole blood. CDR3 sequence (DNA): TGTGCCAGTTCCCCTCTAGCGGGGGGGCTGAAGACCCAGTACTTC. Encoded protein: CASSPLAGGLKTQYF.